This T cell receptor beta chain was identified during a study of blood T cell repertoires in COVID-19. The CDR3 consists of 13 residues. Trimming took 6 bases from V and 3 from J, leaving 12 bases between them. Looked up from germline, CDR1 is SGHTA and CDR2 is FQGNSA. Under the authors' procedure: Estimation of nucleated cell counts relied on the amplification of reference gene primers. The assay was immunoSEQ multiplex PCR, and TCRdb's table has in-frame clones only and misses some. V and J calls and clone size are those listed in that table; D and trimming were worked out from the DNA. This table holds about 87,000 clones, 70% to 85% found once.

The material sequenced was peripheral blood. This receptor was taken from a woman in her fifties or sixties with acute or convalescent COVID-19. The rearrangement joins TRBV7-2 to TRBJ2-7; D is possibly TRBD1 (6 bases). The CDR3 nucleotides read TGTGCCAGCAGGTTGGGGGCTATCTACGAGCAGTACTTC. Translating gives CASRLGAIYEQYF.